Listed below are T cell receptor beta chains from one sample, sequenced in a study of T cells in tumors after PD-1 blockade. The method was immunoSEQ multiplex PCR; TCRdb's version includes in-frame clones alone and lacks a portion of them. The data contain roughly 60,000 clones, around four fifths of them singletons. This material consisted of PBMCs, taken before anti-PD-1 treatment. These TCRs come from a human donor with basal cell carcinoma. The CDR3 runs from the conserved cysteine through the conserved F or W. The D gene is left open where the match is weak. Clone size is shown for a subset of rows, as once, few, many or a class of expanded clone.

CDR3 length: 13
clone size: .
D gene: .
J gene: TRBJ1-1
V gene: TRBV6-5
CDR3 DNA: TGTGCCAGCACCCGGGAGTCCAACACTGAAGCTTTCTTT
CDR3 protein: CASTRESNTEAFF

CDR3 length: 16
clone size: once
D gene: .
J gene: TRBJ2-3
V gene: TRBV6-5
CDR3 DNA: TGTGCCAGCAGTTACTCTTTACTCCCTGGGACAGATACGCAGTATTTT
CDR3 protein: CASSYSLLPGTDTQYF

CDR3 length: 15
clone size: .
D gene: TRBD1
J gene: TRBJ2-7
V gene: TRBV4-1
CDR3 DNA: TGCGCCAGCAGCCAGGGACAGGGTTCAGTCTACGAGCAGTACTTC
CDR3 protein: CASSQGQGSVYEQYF

CDR3 length: 16
clone size: .
D gene: .
J gene: TRBJ2-1
V gene: TRBV27
CDR3 DNA: TGTGCCAGCAGAACCGGGACCCCAAGCTCCTACAATGAGCAGTTCTTC
CDR3 protein: CASRTGTPSSYNEQFF

CDR3 length: 16
clone size: .
D gene: .
J gene: TRBJ2-1
V gene: TRBV29-1
CDR3 DNA: TGCAGCGTTGGTGCGCAGGGGAGCCGAATTAGGGATGAGCAGTTCTTC
CDR3 protein: CSVGAQGSRIRDEQFF

CDR3 length: 13
clone size: .
D gene: .
J gene: TRBJ1-2
V gene: TRBV7-9
CDR3 DNA: TGTGCCAGCAGCTTAGAGGGGAACTATGGCTACACCTTC
CDR3 protein: CASSLEGNYGYTF

CDR3 length: 15
clone size: .
D gene: .
J gene: TRBJ2-1
V gene: TRBV30
CDR3 DNA: TGTGCCTGGAGTGATGCCCCAGTCTCCTACAATGAGCAGTTCTTC
CDR3 protein: CAWSDAPVSYNEQFF

CDR3 length: 15
clone size: .
D gene: .
J gene: TRBJ1-3
V gene: TRBV7-9
CDR3 DNA: TGTGCCAGCAGCTCCACTTCAGGGGCTGGAAACACCATATATTTT
CDR3 protein: CASSSTSGAGNTIYF

CDR3 length: 13
clone size: .
D gene: .
J gene: TRBJ1-1
V gene: TRBV5-1
CDR3 DNA: TGCGCCAGCAGCGTGAGGGGGGCCACTGAAGCTTTCTTT
CDR3 protein: CASSVRGATEAFF

CDR3 length: 14
clone size: .
D gene: .
J gene: TRBJ1-4
V gene: TRBV15
CDR3 DNA: TGTGCCACCAGTCCGACGGGCAGGAATGAAAAACTGTTTTTT
CDR3 protein: CATSPTGRNEKLFF

CDR3 length: 14
clone size: .
D gene: TRBD1
J gene: TRBJ1-4
V gene: TRBV2
CDR3 DNA: TGTGCCAGCATGAATAGACAGGGAGGGGAAAAACTGTTTTTT
CDR3 protein: CASMNRQGGEKLFF

CDR3 length: 19
clone size: .
D gene: TRBD1
J gene: TRBJ1-3
V gene: TRBV3-1/TRBV3-2
CDR3 DNA: TGTGCCAGCAGCTTATATTATCCGGGAAACAGGGGATCTGGAAACACCATATATTTT
CDR3 protein: CASSLYYPGNRGSGNTIYF

CDR3 length: 15
clone size: .
D gene: .
J gene: TRBJ2-7
V gene: TRBV12-2
CDR3 DNA: .
CDR3 protein: CASRLVGGGSYEQYF

CDR3 length: 13
clone size: .
D gene: .
J gene: TRBJ1-4
V gene: TRBV18
CDR3 DNA: TGTGCCAGCTCTGGGTCCATAGGCGAAAAACTGTTTTTT
CDR3 protein: CASSGSIGEKLFF

CDR3 length: 15
clone size: .
D gene: TRBD1
J gene: TRBJ1-5
V gene: TRBV6-6
CDR3 DNA: TGTGCCAGCAGTGGCCCGACAGGGGACAATCAGCCCCAGCATTTT
CDR3 protein: CASSGPTGDNQPQHF

CDR3 length: 14
clone size: .
D gene: .
J gene: TRBJ1-3
V gene: TRBV3-1/TRBV3-2
CDR3 DNA: TGTGCCAGCCGAGGGGGGGTGTCTGGAAACACCATATATTTT
CDR3 protein: CASRGGVSGNTIYF

CDR3 length: 13
clone size: once
D gene: .
J gene: TRBJ2-2
V gene: TRBV7-6
CDR3 DNA: TGTGCCAGCAGCTTAGTTGACACCGGGGAGCTGTTTTTT
CDR3 protein: CASSLVDTGELFF

CDR3 length: 13
clone size: .
D gene: .
J gene: TRBJ2-7
V gene: TRBV3-1/TRBV3-2
CDR3 DNA: TGTGCCAGCAGCCAGGCTCAGGGGTGGGAGCAGTACTTC
CDR3 protein: CASSQAQGWEQYF

CDR3 length: 17
clone size: few
D gene: .
J gene: TRBJ2-3
V gene: TRBV2
CDR3 DNA: TGTGCCAGCAGCCCCACCAACAGACAGACTTACACAGATACGCAGTATTTT
CDR3 protein: CASSPTNRQTYTDTQYF

CDR3 length: 19
clone size: .
D gene: TRBD2
J gene: TRBJ2-1
V gene: TRBV5-1
CDR3 DNA: TGCGCCAGCAGCTCGGCGGGGATATGGACTAGGAACTTGGGGGATGAGCAGTTCTTC
CDR3 protein: CASSSAGIWTRNLGDEQFF

CDR3 length: 15
clone size: .
D gene: TRBD2
J gene: TRBJ2-7
V gene: TRBV10-3
CDR3 DNA: TGTGCCATCAGTGAGTCAGCGGGGGGGCCCTACGAGCAGTACTTC
CDR3 protein: CAISESAGGPYEQYF

CDR3 length: 13
clone size: .
D gene: .
J gene: TRBJ2-1
V gene: TRBV12-3/TRBV12-4
CDR3 DNA: TGTGCCAGCAGTTTTTTGGTTAACAATGAGCAGTTCTTC
CDR3 protein: CASSFLVNNEQFF

CDR3 length: 16
clone size: .
D gene: .
J gene: TRBJ2-6
V gene: TRBV18
CDR3 DNA: TGTGCCAGCTCACCAGGGGGCGCCTCTGGGGCCAACGTCCTGACTTTC
CDR3 protein: CASSPGGASGANVLTF

CDR3 length: 14
clone size: .
D gene: .
J gene: TRBJ2-5
V gene: TRBV7-8
CDR3 DNA: TGTGCCAGCAGCCCACGACGGCTCCAAGAGACCCAGTACTTC
CDR3 protein: CASSPRRLQETQYF

CDR3 length: 14
clone size: .
D gene: .
J gene: TRBJ1-5
V gene: TRBV7-8
CDR3 DNA: TGTGCCAGCAGCTTAGCCTCTAGCAATCAGCCCCAGCATTTT
CDR3 protein: CASSLASSNQPQHF

CDR3 length: 15
clone size: .
D gene: .
J gene: TRBJ2-5
V gene: TRBV9
CDR3 DNA: TGTGCCAGCAGCGTCAGGGGAGTCGGGCAAGAGACCCAGTACTTC
CDR3 protein: CASSVRGVGQETQYF

CDR3 length: 14
clone size: .
D gene: .
J gene: TRBJ1-2
V gene: TRBV6-2/TRBV6-3
CDR3 DNA: TGTGCCAGCAGTGATTCAGGGCGCACCTATGGCTACACCTTC
CDR3 protein: CASSDSGRTYGYTF

CDR3 length: 14
clone size: once
D gene: .
J gene: TRBJ1-4
V gene: TRBV3-1/TRBV3-2
CDR3 DNA: TGTGCCAGCAGCCAAGAAATCTCCGACAGCCAACTGTTTTTT
CDR3 protein: CASSQEISDSQLFF

CDR3 length: 12
clone size: .
D gene: .
J gene: TRBJ2-7
V gene: TRBV10-2
CDR3 DNA: TGCGCCAGCAGTGTAGATAGAAGCGAGCAGTACTTC
CDR3 protein: CASSVDRSEQYF

CDR3 length: 14
clone size: few
D gene: .
J gene: TRBJ1-2
V gene: TRBV4-1
CDR3 DNA: TGCGCCAGCAGCCAAGCGAGACAGAACTATGGCTACACCTTC
CDR3 protein: CASSQARQNYGYTF

CDR3 length: 14
clone size: .
D gene: TRBD1
J gene: TRBJ1-3
V gene: TRBV13
CDR3 DNA: TGTGCCAGCAGCTTAGGGACAGGGCGAAACACCATATATTTT
CDR3 protein: CASSLGTGRNTIYF

CDR3 length: 15
clone size: .
D gene: .
J gene: TRBJ2-3
V gene: TRBV7-7
CDR3 DNA: TGTGCTAGCAGCGCGACTAGTCATGGCACAGATACGCAGTATTTT
CDR3 protein: CASSATSHGTDTQYF

CDR3 length: 17
clone size: .
D gene: TRBD2
J gene: TRBJ2-7
V gene: TRBV4-1
CDR3 DNA: TGCGCCAGCAGCCAAATTTCCCTGGGACTAGAGCCTTACGAGCAGTACTTC
CDR3 protein: CASSQISLGLEPYEQYF

CDR3 length: 15
clone size: .
D gene: .
J gene: TRBJ1-2
V gene: TRBV6-6
CDR3 DNA: TGTGCCAGCAGTTACTCAGCAGGGCAGAACTATGGCTACACCTTC
CDR3 protein: CASSYSAGQNYGYTF

CDR3 length: 15
clone size: .
D gene: TRBD1
J gene: TRBJ2-1
V gene: TRBV2
CDR3 DNA: TGTGCCAGCATCAGAGTGGGACAGGGATACAATGAGCAGTTCTTC
CDR3 protein: CASIRVGQGYNEQFF

CDR3 length: 16
clone size: .
D gene: .
J gene: TRBJ2-3
V gene: TRBV6-5
CDR3 DNA: TGTGCCAGCAGTTACTCGGAAGCGAGTAGCACAGATACGCAGTATTTT
CDR3 protein: CASSYSEASSTDTQYF

CDR3 length: 14
clone size: .
D gene: .
J gene: TRBJ2-2
V gene: TRBV14
CDR3 DNA: TGTGCCAGCAGCCCTTGGTCGAACACCGGGGAGCTGTTTTTT
CDR3 protein: CASSPWSNTGELFF

CDR3 length: 18
clone size: many
D gene: TRBD2
J gene: TRBJ2-2
V gene: TRBV5-1
CDR3 DNA: TGCGCCAGCAGCCCGAGGGGACTAGCGGGGCTTGACACCGGGGAGCTGTTTTTT
CDR3 protein: CASSPRGLAGLDTGELFF

CDR3 length: 14
clone size: .
D gene: .
J gene: TRBJ2-2
V gene: TRBV3-1/TRBV3-2
CDR3 DNA: TGTGCCAGCAGCCGTGGGGGGGCGGCCGGGGAGCTGTTTTTT
CDR3 protein: CASSRGGAAGELFF

CDR3 length: 13
clone size: .
D gene: .
J gene: TRBJ1-1
V gene: TRBV18
CDR3 DNA: TGTGCCAGCTCACCAACTGGGAACCCTGAAGCTTTCTTT
CDR3 protein: CASSPTGNPEAFF

CDR3 length: 16
clone size: .
D gene: .
J gene: TRBJ1-4
V gene: TRBV5-1
CDR3 DNA: TGCGCCAGCAGCCCAGATCCCGGGACATCGAATGAAAAACTGTTTTTT
CDR3 protein: CASSPDPGTSNEKLFF

CDR3 length: 12
clone size: .
D gene: .
J gene: TRBJ1-3
V gene: TRBV5-3
CDR3 DNA: TGTGCCAGAAGCTGGGGCCCAGACACCATATATTTT
CDR3 protein: CARSWGPDTIYF

CDR3 length: 14
clone size: .
D gene: .
J gene: TRBJ1-5
V gene: TRBV20-1
CDR3 DNA: TGCAGTGCTAGTTTGACGGATAGCAATCAGCCCCAGCATTTT
CDR3 protein: CSASLTDSNQPQHF

CDR3 length: 18
clone size: once
D gene: TRBD1
J gene: TRBJ1-3
V gene: TRBV29-1
CDR3 DNA: TGCAGCGTTGAAGATAGAATGACAGGGGGCCCCTCTGGAAACACCATATATTTT
CDR3 protein: CSVEDRMTGGPSGNTIYF